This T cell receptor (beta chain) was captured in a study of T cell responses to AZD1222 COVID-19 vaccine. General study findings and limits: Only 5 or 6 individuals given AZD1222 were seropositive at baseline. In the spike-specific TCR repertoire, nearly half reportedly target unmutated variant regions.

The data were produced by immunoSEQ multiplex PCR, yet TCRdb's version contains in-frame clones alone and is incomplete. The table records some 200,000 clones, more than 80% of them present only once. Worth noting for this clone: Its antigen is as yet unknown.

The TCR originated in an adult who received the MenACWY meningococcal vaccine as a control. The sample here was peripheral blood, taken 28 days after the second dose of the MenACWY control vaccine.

The CDR3 here is CASSFLEGGSFYNEQFF. DNA for the CDR3: TGTGCCAGCAGTTTTTTGGAAGGCGGGAGTTTCTACAATGAGCAGTTCTTC. The chain employs TRBV28 and TRBJ2-1, with 7 bases fitting TRBD2. After removal of 3 bases from V and 3 bases from J, the junction contained 11 bases not matched to a gene. The CDR3 consists of 17 residues. Germline V gene data show CDR1 as MDHEN and CDR2 as SYDVKM. The whole variable domain, filled in from reference TRBV28 and TRBJ2-1, reads DVKVTQSSRYLVKRTGEKVFLECVQDMDHENMFWYRQDPGLGLRLIYFSYDVKMKEKGDIPEGYSVSREKKERFSLILESASTNQTSMYLCASSFLEGGSFYNEQFFGPGTRLTVL.